This record covers a single T cell receptor beta chain. This record belongs to a study of blood T cell repertoires in COVID-19. In the original analysis: Scientists estimated how many nucleated cells there were by amplifying reference gene primers. Profiling relied on immunoSEQ multiplex PCR, and the TCRdb table lists in-frame clones only, not all of them. From that table come the V and J calls and clone size; the DNA was used to work out D and trimming. Of about 130,000 clones listed, about 83% are singletons. The trim removed 6 bases at V and 2 bases at J, leaving 7 bases unmatched. The CDR3 loop spans 15 amino acids. The germline V gene encodes CDR1 SGHNT and CDR2 YENEEA.

V gene TRBV11-3 combines with J gene TRBJ2-4; 7 bases match TRBD1. Material: peripheral blood. The receptor comes from a man aged 35 to 55 with active or convalescent COVID-19. The CDR3 sequence is CASSTGTDPKNIQYF. Written as DNA, the CDR3 is TGTGCCAGCAGTACCGGGACAGACCCCAAAAACATTCAGTACTTC.